The T cell receptor beta chain described here comes from a study of cytomegalovirus exposure and HLA in healthy donors. Overall study results and limits: Diagnosis of cytomegalovirus status made by the classifier reportedly showed high specificity and sensitivity.

PCR primers comprised 60 Vbeta and 13 Jbeta primers. Sequenced by immunoSEQ multiplex PCR; TCRdb stores in-frame clones only, minus some. This table has approximately 100,000 clones, 85% to 90% appearing once. V lost 3 bases, J lost 1 base, and 12 bases stayed unmatched. The germline V gene encodes CDR1 LNHDA and CDR2 SQIVND (reference sequence). The CDR3 is 18 residues long. With regard to this clone: The antigen is unknown.

V gene TRBV19 combines with J gene TRBJ2-7; TRBD1 matches 10 bases. Sequencing was done on a sample of PBMCs. The origin of this receptor is a young man in good health and CMV-seronegative. This chain's CDR3 is CASSIVTGTGDRSYEQYF. In DNA, the CDR3 is TGTGCCAGTAGTATCGTCACCGGGACAGGGGACCGGTCCTACGAGCAGTACTTC.